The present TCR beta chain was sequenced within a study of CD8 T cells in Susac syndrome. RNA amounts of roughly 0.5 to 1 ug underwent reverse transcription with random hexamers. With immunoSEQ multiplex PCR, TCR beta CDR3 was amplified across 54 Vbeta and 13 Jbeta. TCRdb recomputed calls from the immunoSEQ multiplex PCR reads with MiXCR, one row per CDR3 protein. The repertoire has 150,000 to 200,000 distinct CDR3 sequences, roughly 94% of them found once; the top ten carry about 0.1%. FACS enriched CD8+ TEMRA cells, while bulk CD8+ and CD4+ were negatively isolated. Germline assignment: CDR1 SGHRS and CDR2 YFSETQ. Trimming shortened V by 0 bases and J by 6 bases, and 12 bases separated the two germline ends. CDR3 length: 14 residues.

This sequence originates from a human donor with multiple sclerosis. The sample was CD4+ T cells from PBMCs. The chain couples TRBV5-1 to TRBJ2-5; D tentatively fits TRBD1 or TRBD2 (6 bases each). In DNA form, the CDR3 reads TGCGCCAGCAGCTTGGATGGGGGGCAGAAGACCCAGTACTTC. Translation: CASSLDGGQKTQYF.